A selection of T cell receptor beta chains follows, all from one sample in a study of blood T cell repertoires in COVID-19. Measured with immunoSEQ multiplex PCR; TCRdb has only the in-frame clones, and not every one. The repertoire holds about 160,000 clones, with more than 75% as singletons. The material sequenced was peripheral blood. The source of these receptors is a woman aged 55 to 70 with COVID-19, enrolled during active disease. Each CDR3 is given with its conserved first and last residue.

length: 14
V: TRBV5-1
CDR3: CASSLRGPGAEAFF

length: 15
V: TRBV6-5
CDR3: CASSRTVRGDNEQFF

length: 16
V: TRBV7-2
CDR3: CASSRYQTGRNEKLFF

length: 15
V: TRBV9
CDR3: CASSYSGTNTGELFF

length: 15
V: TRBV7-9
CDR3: CASSLDGNSNQPQHF

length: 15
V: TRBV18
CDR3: CASSLGTGENTEAFF

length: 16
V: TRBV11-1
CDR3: CASSLGGEGSYNEQFF

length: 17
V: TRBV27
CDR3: CASSLLQGTFYNSPLHF

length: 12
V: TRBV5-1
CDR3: CASSLTGGEAFF

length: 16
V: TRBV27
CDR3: CASSSLTGRVGNTIYF

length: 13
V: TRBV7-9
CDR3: CASSLIAQGELFF

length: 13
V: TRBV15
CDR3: CATKQATNEKLFF

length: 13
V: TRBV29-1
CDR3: CSVHGQGEDGYTF

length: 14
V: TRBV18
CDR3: CASSHQGVNTEAFF

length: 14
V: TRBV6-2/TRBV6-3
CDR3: CASSGRSPLEGYTF

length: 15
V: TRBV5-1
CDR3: CASSKEASLNEKLFF

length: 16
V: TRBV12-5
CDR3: CASGLIWTGLGNTIYF

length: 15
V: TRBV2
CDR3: CASTQGQGYGSPLHF

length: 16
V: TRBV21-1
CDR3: CASSSSSGTGGSPLHF

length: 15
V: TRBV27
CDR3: CASSSITGANQPQHF

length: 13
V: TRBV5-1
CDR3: CASSLEGEQPQHF

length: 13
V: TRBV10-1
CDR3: CASSPGGNTEAFF

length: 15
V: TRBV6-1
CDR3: CASSEGAGRRYGYTF

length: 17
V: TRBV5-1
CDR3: CASSLGRSRATNEKLFF

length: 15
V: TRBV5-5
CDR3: CASSPNTGAGTEAFF

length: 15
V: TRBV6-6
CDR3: CASSPLGTKNEKLFF

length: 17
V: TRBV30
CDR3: CAWSSGQLLATNEKLFF

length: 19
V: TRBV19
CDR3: CASSKDRGGPSSYNSPLHF

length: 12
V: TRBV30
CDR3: CAWGRSATEAFF

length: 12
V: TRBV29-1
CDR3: CSVEVPGEKLFF

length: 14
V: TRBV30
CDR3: CAWSRDLGNQPQHF

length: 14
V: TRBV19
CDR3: CASSLRLNGDGYTF

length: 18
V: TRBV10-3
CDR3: CAISDLGTGGANTGELFF

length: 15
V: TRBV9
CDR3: CASSVGGLRNSPLHF

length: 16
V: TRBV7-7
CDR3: CASSFQAGVNTGELFF

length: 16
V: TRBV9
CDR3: CASSVQPGGLNTEAFF

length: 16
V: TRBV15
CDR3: CATSREGTGYGYGYTF

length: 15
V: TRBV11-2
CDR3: CASSLGDIPSETQYF

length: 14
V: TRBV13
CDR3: CASSPNRGNQPQHF

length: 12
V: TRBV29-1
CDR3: CSVERAGETQYF

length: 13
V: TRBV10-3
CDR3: CAISEQGGNTIYF

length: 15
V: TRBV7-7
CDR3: CASSSGLSSGNTIYF

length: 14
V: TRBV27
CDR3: CASSRQDSSYEQYF

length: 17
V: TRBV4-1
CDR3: CASSQEGGGSLFEKLFF

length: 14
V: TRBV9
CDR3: CASSPAGGADEAFF

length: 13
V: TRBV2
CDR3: CASGAGLGNTIYF

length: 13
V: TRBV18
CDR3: CASSPSRGNTIYF

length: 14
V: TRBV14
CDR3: CASSHDREIYEQYF

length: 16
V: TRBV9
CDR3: CASSVALAGVTDTQYF

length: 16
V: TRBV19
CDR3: CASSRSTGGLNTEAFF

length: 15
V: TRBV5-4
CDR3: CASSLVGVSGNTIYF

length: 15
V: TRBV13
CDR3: CASSEDRGLYNEQFF

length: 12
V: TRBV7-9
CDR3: CASSLSQGRLFF

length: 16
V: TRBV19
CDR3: CASSMTRSHSNQPQHF

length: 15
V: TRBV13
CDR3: CASSFRAAGGNEQYF

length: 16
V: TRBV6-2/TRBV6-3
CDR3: CASSRGASGRSHEQYF